This entry lists 19 T cell receptor beta chains sequenced from one sample in a study of blood T cells in healthy people across ages. PCR was performed a second time for about 7 to 11 cycles using a sample-barcoded 5' primer and a J-beta primer mix. TCRdb passed the 5' RACE reads through MiXCR, listing each CDR3 protein once. The table has some 1.5 million distinct CDR3 sequences, about 42% seen once. The specimen was blood. Source of these receptors: a woman younger than 35 in good health.

This clonotype has ten or more counts. This chain joins TRBV6-1 and TRBJ2-7; 14 bases agree with TRBD2. Germline V gene data show CDR1 as MNHNS and CDR2 as SASEGT. The V gene end was trimmed by 6 bases and the J gene end by 0 bases; junction bases not matched to a gene: 4. The CDR3 has 16 residues. The CDR3 protein is CASRRTSGGSSYEQYF. In nucleotides, the CDR3 is TGTGCCAGCAGGAGGACTAGCGGGGGGAGCTCCTACGAGCAGTACTTC.

The chain couples TRBV9 to TRBJ2-2, with TRBD2 identical over 7 bases. V lost 0 bases and J lost 6; bases outside the gene matches: 5. The length of the CDR3 is 15 residues. CDR1 is SGDLS and CDR2 is YYNGEE in the germline V gene. The DNA of the CDR3 is TGTGCCAGCAGCGTAGGCGGGGGTTGGTCCGGGGAGCTGTTTTTT. Its translation is CASSVGGGWSGELFF. The entire variable domain, with the rest obtained from reference TRBV9 and TRBJ2-2, is as follows: DSGVTQTPKHLITATGQRVTLRCSPRSGDLSVYWYQQSLDQGLQFLIQYYNGEERAKGNILERFSAQQFPDLHSELNLSSLELGDSALYFCASSVGGGWSGELFFGEGSRLTVL.

With respect to this clonotype: A read error may produce the germline difference seen at one junction end. The chain is built from TRBV2 and TRBJ1-2; D gene uncertain. This CDR3 contains 14 residues. Germline CDR1 is SNHLY and CDR2 is FYNNEI. CDR3 loop: CASSTVTRSDAHNF. The DNA for the CDR3 is TGTGCCAGCAGTACAGTGACCCGATCTGATGCTCACAACTTC.

This CDR3 is CASSKQGGGELFF. The CDR3 bases are TGTGCCAGCAGCAAGCAGGGAGGCGGGGAGCTGTTTTTT. V is TRBV7-2 and J is TRBJ2-2; D perhaps matches TRBD2 (6 bases). V was clipped by 5 bases and J by 7 bases, with 11 bases between them. The CDR3 spans 13 residues. Germline CDR1 reads SGHTA; CDR2 reads FQGNSA. Full variable domain (outside the CDR3, taken from reference TRBV7-2 and TRBJ2-2): GAGVSQSPSNKVTEKGKDVELRCDPISGHTALYWYRQSLGQGLEFLIYFQGNSAPDKSGLPSDRFSAERTGGSVSTLTIQRTQQEDSAVYLCASSKQGGGELFFGEGSRLTVL.

The chain uses TRBV2 and TRBJ2-7; 10 bases fit TRBD1. CDR3 length equals 15 residues. CDR1 and CDR2 from the germline V gene are SNHLY and FYNNEI. V dropped 10 bases and J dropped 3; count of bases not matched to a gene: 12. The CDR3 here is CANSTGQGVIYEQYF. DNA of the CDR3: TGTGCCAACAGCACAGGACAGGGGGTGATCTACGAGCAGTACTTC.

Many counts were recorded for this clonotype. V usage is TRBV18 and J usage is TRBJ2-5, with no clear D. CDR1 is KGHSH and CDR2 is LQKENI in the germline V gene. V was pared by 0 bases and J by 3 bases, with 2 bases between. The CDR3 extends over 12 amino acids. The CDR3 loop is CASSPPEETQYF. DNA for the CDR3: TGTGCCAGCTCACCACCGGAAGAGACCCAGTACTTC.

The gene calls are TRBV9 and TRBJ1-2; D uncertain. In germline, CDR1 is SGDLS, CDR2 YYNGEE. The CDR3 covers 12 residues. V was trimmed by 3 bases and J by 6 bases, leaving 9 bases between them. CDR3 amino acids: CASSGRNDGYTF. Here the CDR3 DNA reads TGTGCCAGCAGCGGACGGAACGATGGCTACACCTTC.

V and J are TRBV7-9 and TRBJ2-3, with D possibly being TRBD1 (6 bases). This CDR3 has 15 amino acids. Germline V gene lookup returns CDR1 SEHNR and CDR2 FQNEAQ (reference sequence). V lost 4 bases and J 0 bases, leaving 11 bases between the germline ends. In DNA form, the CDR3 reads TGTGCCAGCAGCTCTCAGGACAGAAGCACAGATACGCAGTATTTT. It yields the protein CASSSQDRSTDTQYF.

Only a few counts were recorded for this clonotype. The chain couples TRBV20-1 to TRBJ1-6; D is unclear. CDR1 and CDR2 (germline): DFQATT, SNEGSKA (reference sequence). V was shortened by 6 bases and J by 6 bases, with 12 bases between the two germline ends. The CDR3 totals 13 residues. The CDR3 DNA reads as TGCAGTGCCCAATCGATGAGTAATTCACCCCTCCACTTT. Encoded protein: CSAQSMSNSPLHF.

The chain employs TRBV5-1 and TRBJ2-7; tentative D call: TRBD2 (6 bases). Germline V gives CDR1 SGHRS, CDR2 YFSETQ. V was clipped by 0 bases and J by 7 bases, with 14 bases between them. CDR3 length equals 14 residues. The CDR3 sequence: CASSLGLEADEQYF. CDR3 in DNA: TGCGCCAGCAGCTTGGGACTAGAGGCAGATGAGCAGTACTTC.

This clonotype has only a few counts. V is TRBV6-5 and J is TRBJ2-5; 8 bases match TRBD1. From germline, CDR1 is MNHEY and CDR2 SVGAGI. CDR3 size: 13 residues. V lost 2 bases, J lost 11 bases, and 7 bases stayed unmatched. CDR3 coding DNA: TGTGCCAGCAGTTACACAACGCAGGGGGCGCAGTACTTC. Translated: CASSYTTQGAQYF.

The chain carries TRBV13 and TRBJ2-4; the D gene is possibly TRBD1 (6 bases). Trimming left V 5 bases short and J 3 bases short, with 17 bases between. The CDR3 is 16 residues long. Germline loops: CDR1 PRHDT, CDR2 FYEKMQ (reference sequence). This chain's CDR3 is CASSPVDRNFKNIQYF. CDR3 DNA sequence: TGTGCCAGCAGCCCCGTCGACAGGAACTTCAAAAACATTCAGTACTTC.

About this clonotype itself: A junction boundary mismatches the germline segment, possibly from a read error. The CDR3 region has the DNA TGTGCCAGTAGCCAAGAGGGCTCCAGGGGATCAACAGATACGCAGTATTTT. Translated: CASSQEGSRGSTDTQYF. The V gene is TRBV4-2, the J gene TRBJ2-3; a weak D match, TRBD1 (6 bases). Germline lookup yields CDR1 LGHNA and CDR2 YNFKEQ. The CDR3 runs 17 residues.

The V and J genes are TRBV4-1 and TRBJ2-1; D not certain. CDR1 is MGHRA, CDR2 YSYEKL, per germline. The CDR3 contains 13 residues. Deletions cut 1 base from V and 3 bases from J, with 4 bases between. CDR3 DNA: TGCGCCAGCAGCCAAGCGCACTACAATGAGCAGTTCTTC. Residues: CASSQAHYNEQFF.

This rearrangement joins TRBV13 to TRBJ1-2, with 7 bases that match TRBD1. This CDR3 is 13 amino acids long. V gave up 5 bases and J gave up 7 bases; unmatched junction bases: 7. CDR1 and CDR2 from the germline V gene are PRHDT and FYEKMQ (reference sequence). CDR3 DNA sequence: TGTGCCAGCAGCACACAACAGGGGTTTGGCTACACCTTC. It specifies CASSTQQGFGYTF.

The chain uses TRBV7-9 and TRBJ1-2; tentative D call: TRBD1 (5 bases). This CDR3 has 14 residues. CDR1 is SEHNR and CDR2 is FQNEAQ in the germline V gene (reference sequence). Between the trimmed V and J ends, which lost 3 bases and 4 bases, there was a span of 12 bases. This CDR3 is CASSLGDWVYGYTF. CDR3 in DNA: TGTGCCAGCAGCTTGGGGGATTGGGTCTATGGCTACACCTTC. The whole variable domain, filled in from reference TRBV7-9 and TRBJ1-2, reads DTGVSQNPRHKITKRGQNVTFRCDPISEHNRLYWYRQTLGQGPEFLTYFQNEAQLEKSRLLSDRFSAERPKGSFSTLEIQRTEQGDSAMYLCASSLGDWVYGYTFGSGTRLTVV.

The rearrangement links TRBV6-1 to TRBJ1-1; a possible D gene is TRBD1 (6 bases). This CDR3 has 14 residues. Looked up from germline, CDR1 is MNHNS and CDR2 is SASEGT. Trimming pared 2 bases from V and 3 bases from J, leaving 10 bases between. The CDR3 here is CASSEFPGDTEAFF. In nucleotides, the CDR3 is TGTGCCAGCAGTGAATTCCCAGGGGACACTGAAGCTTTCTTT.

V is TRBV4-3 and J is TRBJ1-5; D remains unclear. The CDR3 loop spans 13 amino acids. With 2 bases removed from V and 3 bases from J, the gap between germline ends came to 5 bases. Germline V CDR1 and CDR2: LGHNA, YSLEER. The CDR3 here is CASSQRYNQPQHF. The CDR3, as DNA: TGCGCCAGCAGCCAACGCTACAATCAGCCCCAGCATTTT.

V is TRBV4-1 and J is TRBJ2-7; D perhaps matches TRBD2 (6 bases). The DNA end is more similar to TRBJ2-5, so the J call may be wrong. Per germline, CDR1 MGHRA and CDR2 YSYEKL. The CDR3 covers 14 residues. CDR3 nucleotides: TGCGCCAGCAGCCAAGATGTGGGGGAGGTGACCCAGTACTTC. Translation gives CASSQDVGEVTQYF.